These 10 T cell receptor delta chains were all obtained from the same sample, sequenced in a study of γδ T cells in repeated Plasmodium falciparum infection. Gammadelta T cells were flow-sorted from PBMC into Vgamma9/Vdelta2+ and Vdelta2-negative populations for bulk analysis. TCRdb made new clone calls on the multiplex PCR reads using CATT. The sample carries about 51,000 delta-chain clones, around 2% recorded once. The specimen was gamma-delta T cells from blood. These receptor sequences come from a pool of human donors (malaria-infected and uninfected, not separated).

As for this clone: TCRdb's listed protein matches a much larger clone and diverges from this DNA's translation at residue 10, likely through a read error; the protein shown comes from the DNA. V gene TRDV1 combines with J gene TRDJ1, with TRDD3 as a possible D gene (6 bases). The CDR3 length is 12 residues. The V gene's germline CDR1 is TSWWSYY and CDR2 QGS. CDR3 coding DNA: TGTGCTCTTGGGATGGGGGCCGATAAACGCATCTTT. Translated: CALGMGADKRIF.

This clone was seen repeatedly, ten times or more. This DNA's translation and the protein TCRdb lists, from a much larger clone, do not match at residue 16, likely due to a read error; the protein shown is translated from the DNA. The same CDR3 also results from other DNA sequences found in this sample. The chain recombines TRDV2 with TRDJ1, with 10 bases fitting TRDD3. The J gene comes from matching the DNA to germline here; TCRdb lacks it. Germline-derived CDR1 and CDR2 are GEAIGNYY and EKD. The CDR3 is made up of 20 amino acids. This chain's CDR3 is CACDTHPRMLGDRYTEKLIF. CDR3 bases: TGTGCCTGTGACACGCATCCCCGAATGCTGGGGGATAGGTACACCGAGAAACTCATCTTT.

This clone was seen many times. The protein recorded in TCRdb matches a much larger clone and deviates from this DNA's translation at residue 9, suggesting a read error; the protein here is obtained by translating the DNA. As DNA, the CDR3 is TGTGCTCTTGGGGAAATCCAAGGGGCCTGGGGGACGTCCACCGATAAACTCATCTTT. It yields the protein CALGEIQGAWGTSTDKLIF. The chain combines TRDV1 with TRDJ1; 8 bases agree with TRDD3. With 2 bases clipped from V and 1 base from J, the junction kept 15 bases outside the gene matches. There are 19 residues in the CDR3. Germline CDR1 is TSWWSYY and CDR2 is QGS.

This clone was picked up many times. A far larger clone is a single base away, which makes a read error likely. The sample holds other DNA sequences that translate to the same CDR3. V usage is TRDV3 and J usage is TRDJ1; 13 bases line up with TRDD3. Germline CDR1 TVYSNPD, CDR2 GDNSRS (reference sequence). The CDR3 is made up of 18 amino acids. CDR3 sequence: CAFRLHWGIREYTDKLIF. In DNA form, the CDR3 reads TGTGCCTTTAGACTCCACTGGGGGATACGGGAGTACACCGATAAACTCATCTTC.

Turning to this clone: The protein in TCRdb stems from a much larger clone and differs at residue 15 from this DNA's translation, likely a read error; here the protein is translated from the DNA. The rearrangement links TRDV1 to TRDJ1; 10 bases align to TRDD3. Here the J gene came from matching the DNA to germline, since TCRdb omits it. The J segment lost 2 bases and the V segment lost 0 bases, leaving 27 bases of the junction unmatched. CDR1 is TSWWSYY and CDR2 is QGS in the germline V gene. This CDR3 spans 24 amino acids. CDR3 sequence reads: CALGELFSFPPIGYRGIRTDKLIF. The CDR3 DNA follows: TGTGCTCTTGGGGAACTTTTTTCCTTCCCGCCAATTGGGTACCGGGGGATACGTACCGATAAACTCATCTTT.

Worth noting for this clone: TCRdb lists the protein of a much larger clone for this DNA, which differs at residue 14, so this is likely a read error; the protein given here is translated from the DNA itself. The CDR3 sequence is CAVNLVLSYTDKLTF. The DNA for the CDR3 is TGTGCCGTAAATTTGGTCCTCTCGTACACCGATAAACTCACCTTT. V and J are TRDV3 and TRDJ1, with no clear D. Germline assignment: CDR1 TVYSNPD and CDR2 GDNSRS (reference sequence). This CDR3 contains 15 residues. The full variable domain, in which reference TRDV3 and TRDJ1 provide the parts outside the CDR3, is CDKVTQSSPDQTVASGSEVVLLCTYDTVYSNPDLFWYRIRPDYSFQFVFYGDNSRSEGADFTQGRFSVKHILTQKAFHLVISPVRTEDSATYYCAVNLVLSYTDKLTFGKGTRVTVEP.

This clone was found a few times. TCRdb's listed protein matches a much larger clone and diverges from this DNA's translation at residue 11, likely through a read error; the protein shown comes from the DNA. CDR3: CALGESYWDTGKLIF. CDR3 DNA: TGTGCTCTTGGGGAATCGTACTGGGACACCGGTAAACTCATCTTT. This chain links TRDV1 with TRDJ1, with TRDD3 as a possible D gene (6 bases). No J segment appears in TCRdb, so it was assigned here by matching the sequence to germline. The CDR3 has 15 residues. Germline V CDR1 and CDR2: TSWWSYY, QGS.

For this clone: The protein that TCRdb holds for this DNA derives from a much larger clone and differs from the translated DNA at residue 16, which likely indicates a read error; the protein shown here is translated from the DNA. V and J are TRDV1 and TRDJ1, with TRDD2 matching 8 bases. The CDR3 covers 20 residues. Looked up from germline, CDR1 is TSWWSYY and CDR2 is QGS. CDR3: CALGDPSSYGSWVDTNKLIF. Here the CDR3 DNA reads TGTGCTCTTGGGGATCCATCTTCCTACGGATCCTGGGTGGACACCAATAAACTCATCTTT.

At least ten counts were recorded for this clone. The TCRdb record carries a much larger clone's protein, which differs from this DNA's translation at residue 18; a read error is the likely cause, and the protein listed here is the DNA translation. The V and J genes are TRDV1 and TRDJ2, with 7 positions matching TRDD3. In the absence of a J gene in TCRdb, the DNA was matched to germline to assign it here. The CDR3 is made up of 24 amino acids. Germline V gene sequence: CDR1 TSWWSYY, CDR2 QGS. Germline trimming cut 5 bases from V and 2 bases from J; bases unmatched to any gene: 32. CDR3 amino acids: CALGKRLAILFKLLGDMLTAQLFF. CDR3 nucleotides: TGTGCTCTTGGGAAGCGTTTGGCAATACTTTTCAAACTCCTTGGGGATATGTTGACAGCACAACTCTTCTTT.

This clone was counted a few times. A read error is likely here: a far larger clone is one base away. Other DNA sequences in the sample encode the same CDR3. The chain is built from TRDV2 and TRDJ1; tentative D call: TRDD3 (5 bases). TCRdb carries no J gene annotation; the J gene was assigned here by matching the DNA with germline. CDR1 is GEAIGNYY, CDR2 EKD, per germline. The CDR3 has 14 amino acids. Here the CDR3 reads CACDTLGLADKLIF. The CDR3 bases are TGTGCTTGTGACACCTTGGGGCTCGCCGATAAACTCATCTTT.